This T cell receptor beta chain was recorded in a study of blood T cell repertoires in COVID-19. Overall study context: The origin of the acute and convalescent COVID-19 samples was the United States, Italy and Spain. From T cells, B-cell-depleted T cells, or PBMCs came the material, which was cDNA or gDNA.

Original analysis: Amplification of reference gene primers provided the estimated nucleated cell counts. TCRdb's table, derived via immunoSEQ multiplex PCR, lists solely in-frame clones and lacks some. Clonal size and the V and J genes are those of that table, whereas D and trimming came from the DNA. The table records around 90,000 clones, roughly 87% of them present only once. The germline gives CDR1 SNHLY, CDR2 FYNNEI. Trimming at V came to 8 bases and at J to 5 bases, leaving 8 bases not matched to a gene. The CDR3 sequence is 14 residues long. V gene TRBV2 combines with J gene TRBJ1-4; 7 bases are shared with TRBD1. Sequenced material: peripheral blood. This TCR was sampled from a male donor with acute or convalescent COVID-19. CDR3 bases: TGTGCCAGCCAACAGGGGCCGACAAATGAAAAACTGTTTTTT. Translated: CASQQGPTNEKLFF. The full variable domain, its missing parts supplied by reference TRBV2 and TRBJ1-4, is EPEVTQTPSHQVTQMGQEVILRCVPISNHLYFYWYRQILGQKVEFLVSFYNNEISEKSEIFDDQFSVERPDGSNFTLKIRSTKLEDSAMYFCASQQGPTNEKLFFGSGTQLSVL.